These T cell receptor beta chains were read from a single sample in a study of shared T cell receptors in the human thymus. Profiling relied on immunoSEQ multiplex PCR, and the TCRdb table lists in-frame clones only, not all of them. Of 600,000 or so clones in the sample, over 75% are singletons; the top ten hold 0.0094%. These data were likewise used in another study, on human thymus T cells.

Sequenced: thymocytes. Receptors were obtained from a boy under two years old with a congenital heart defect. Both conserved end residues are part of each CDR3. A D gene is named only where the DNA matches it firmly. Only part of the rows carry a size: once, few, many, or a class if the clone is expanded.

clone size,J gene,V gene,D gene,CDR3 DNA,CDR3 protein
NA,TRBJ2-2,TRBV29-1,NA,TGCAGCGTTTTTCTAGCGAACACCGGGGAGCTGTTTTTT,CSVFLANTGELFF
NA,TRBJ1-5,TRBV27,NA,TGTGCCAGCAGGCCAACAGGACAAAGCAATCAGCCCCAGCATTTT,CASRPTGQSNQPQHF
NA,TRBJ2-7,TRBV9,NA,TGTGCCAGCAGCGTAGGTATCCTGAGCTCCTACGAGCAGTACTTC,CASSVGILSSYEQYF
NA,TRBJ1-3,TRBV7-9,NA,TGTGCCAGCAGCCCCGAGGGAAACACCATATATTTT,CASSPEGNTIYF
NA,TRBJ2-2,TRBV5-4,NA,TGTGCCAGCTCTCGACTAGAGGACGGGGAGCTGTTTTTT,CASSRLEDGELFF
NA,TRBJ2-3,TRBV5-4,NA,TGTGCCAGCAGCTTGGTCTCAGATACGCAGTATTTT,CASSLVSDTQYF
few,TRBJ2-7,TRBV28,TRBD1,TGTGCCAGCAGCCGGGACAGGGATTGCTTCGAGCAGTACTTC,CASSRDRDCFEQYF
NA,TRBJ1-1,TRBV4-3,NA,TGCGCCAGCAGCCAATCTCCCTACCGGGAGTGGGAAGCTTTCTTT,CASSQSPYREWEAFF
NA,TRBJ2-7,TRBV28,TRBD1,TGTGCCAGCAGTCCCGGGACAGGGTCCTACGAGCAGTACTTC,CASSPGTGSYEQYF
once,TRBJ2-4,TRBV28,NA,TGTGCCAGCAGTCCCAGGGAAAGGGACAAAAACATTCAGTACTTC,CASSPRERDKNIQYF
NA,TRBJ1-2,TRBV9,NA,TGTGCCAGCAGCGTAGGGGGCGAGGTGGACTATGGCTACACCTTC,CASSVGGEVDYGYTF
NA,TRBJ1-2,TRBV13,NA,TGTGCCAGCACCTCCTGGGGGGGAGGGGTAGGTGGTGGCTACACCTTC,CASTSWGGGVGGGYTF
NA,TRBJ1-5,TRBV15,NA,TGTGCCACCAGCAGGGGAGACAAGCTCAATCAGCCCCAGCATTTT,CATSRGDKLNQPQHF
once,TRBJ2-3,TRBV28,TRBD2,TGTGCCAGCAGGCGACTAGCGGGAGGAATAGATACGCAGTATTTT,CASRRLAGGIDTQYF
NA,TRBJ1-1,TRBV7-9,TRBD1,TGTGCCAGCAGCTTACTTCGGACAGGGGCATTAACGAACACTGAAGCTTTCTTT,CASSLLRTGALTNTEAFF
NA,TRBJ2-3,TRBV7-9,TRBD2,TGTGCCAGCAGCTCTACCGCAGCGGGATGCACAGATACGCAGTATTTT,CASSSTAAGCTDTQYF
NA,TRBJ1-4,TRBV6-6,TRBD1,TGTGCCAGCAGTCCAACAGGGGGCGCGAATGAAAAACTGTTTTTT,CASSPTGGANEKLFF
NA,TRBJ1-6,TRBV5-4,NA,TGTGCCAGCAGCCCGCCGGGGAGAGGTAGAGGATCACCCCTCCACTTT,CASSPPGRGRGSPLHF
NA,TRBJ2-6,TRBV14,NA,TGTGCCAGCAGCCAAGCGGGGGGCTCGATCTTTGGGGCCAACGTCCTGACTTTC,CASSQAGGSIFGANVLTF
NA,TRBJ1-3,TRBV4-1,NA,TGCGCCAGCAGCCAGGAACAGTGCCCTAGAAACACCATATATTTT,CASSQEQCPRNTIYF
NA,TRBJ2-5,TRBV14,NA,TGTGCCAGCAGCCAAGTGAAAGAGGTCCAGTACTTC,CASSQVKEVQYF
NA,TRBJ2-6,TRBV10-3,TRBD1,TGTGCCATCAGTGAGAAAGGGACAGTGACGGCTGGGGCCAACGTCCTGACTTTC,CAISEKGTVTAGANVLTF
NA,TRBJ1-5,TRBV5-8,NA,TGTGCCAGCAGCGTGATTCTACAGGGAAAGGCGCCCCAGCATTTT,CASSVILQGKAPQHF
NA,TRBJ2-4,TRBV6-1,NA,TGTGCCAGCAGTGAAGGGGCCTTAGCCAAAAACATTCAGTACTTC,CASSEGALAKNIQYF
NA,TRBJ1-2,TRBV4-1,NA,TGCGCCAGCAGCCAAGATCGGGGGGAAAACTATGGCTACACCTTC,CASSQDRGENYGYTF
NA,TRBJ1-1,TRBV6-5,NA,TGTGCCAGCAGTTTCCGGGTACGACCCCTTAACACTGAAGCTTTCTTT,CASSFRVRPLNTEAFF
NA,TRBJ2-3,TRBV11-2,NA,TGTGCCAGCAGCTTTCCCAGTTCGATAGCCAGCACAGATACGCAGTATTTT,CASSFPSSIASTDTQYF